This T cell receptor (beta chain) was retrieved from a study of OX40 agonist ivuxolimab in advanced cancers. Notes on this clone: What it binds is unknown.

General study results and limits: Expanded clones were, on average, more numerous among CD8+ T cells than CD4+.

The CDR3 is made up of 13 amino acids. The germline gives CDR1 SGHRS, CDR2 YFSETQ. V was trimmed by 2 bases and J by 5 bases, leaving 8 bases between them. Produced via immunoSEQ multiplex PCR; TCRdb's table is partial and in-frame only. The table records 30,000 to 45,000 clones, more than 70% of them present only once. This rearrangement joins TRBV5-1 to TRBJ1-5, with D unclear. This sequence originates from an adult with an advanced solid tumor such as melanoma, head and neck, liver or kidney cancer. This material consisted of CD4+ or CD8+ T cells sorted from blood, taken in a trial of the OX40 agonist ivuxolimab. The CDR3, as DNA: TGCGCCAGCAGCTTTAACGGGGATCAGCCCCAGCATTTT. As protein: CASSFNGDQPQHF.